The present T cell receptor (beta chain) was sequenced within a study of metastatic and nonmetastatic thyroid tumors. Turning to the study itself: The comparison covered peripheral blood and tumor or nodule tissue in malignant and benign thyroid patients.

In this sample, this clone is medium-sized. Its antigen remains unidentified. The V gene lost 0 bases and the J gene lost 7 bases, with 10 bases spanning the gap. This CDR3 spans 13 amino acids. CDR1 and CDR2 from the germline V gene are SGDLS and YYNGEE. Each patient went into thyroid surgery without having received any treatment. Whole-study results and caveats: Significantly higher TCR beta diversity was reportedly seen in malignant thyroid tumors than benign nodules, in blood and tumor.

In the source study's methods: CDR3 differences across clinicopathological groups were used to build a distant-metastasis classifier for papillary thyroid cancer. MiXCR re-clonotyped the PCR reads for TCRdb. Clone size and V and J calls follow TCRdb, not the original study. Of roughly 11,000 clones in the sample, under 30% were seen once. Source material: adjacent normal tissue. V usage is TRBV9 and J usage is TRBJ1-2; D is possibly TRBD1 (5 bases). This clonotype originated in a male donor with papillary thyroid cancer or a benign thyroid nodule (not recorded which). Some clones in this sample may be carry-over from other donors' samples. The CDR3 here is CASSVVRGGGYTF. The CDR3, as DNA: TGTGCCAGCAGCGTAGTTAGGGGCGGTGGCTACACCTTC. Based on the CDR3 plus reference TRBV9 and TRBJ1-2, the full variable domain is DSGVTQTPKHLITATGQRVTLRCSPRSGDLSVYWYQQSLDQGLQFLIQYYNGEERAKGNILERFSAQQFPDLHSELNLSSLELGDSALYFCASSVVRGGGYTFGSGTRLTVV.